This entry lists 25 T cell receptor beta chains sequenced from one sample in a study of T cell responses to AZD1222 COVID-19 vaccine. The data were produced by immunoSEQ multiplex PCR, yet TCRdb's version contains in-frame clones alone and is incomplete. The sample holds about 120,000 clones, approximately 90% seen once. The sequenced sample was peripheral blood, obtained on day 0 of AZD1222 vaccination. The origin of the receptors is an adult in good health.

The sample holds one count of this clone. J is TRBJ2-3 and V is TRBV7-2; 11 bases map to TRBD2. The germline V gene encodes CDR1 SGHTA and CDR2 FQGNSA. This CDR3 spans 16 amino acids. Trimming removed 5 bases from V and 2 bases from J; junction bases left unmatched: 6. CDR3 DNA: TGTGCCAGCAGCCCAAGGACTAGCGGGTACACAGATACGCAGTATTTT. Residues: CASSPRTSGYTDTQYF.

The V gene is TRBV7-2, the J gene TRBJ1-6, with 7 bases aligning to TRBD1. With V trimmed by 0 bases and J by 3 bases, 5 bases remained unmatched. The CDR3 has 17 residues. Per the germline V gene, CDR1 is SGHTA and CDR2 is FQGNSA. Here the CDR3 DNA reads TGTGCCAGCAGCTTAGCGCTAACAGGGGACTATAATTCACCCCTCCACTTT. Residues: CASSLALTGDYNSPLHF.

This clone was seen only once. CDR3 nucleotide sequence: TGCGCCAGCAGCTTGGGCCCGGGACAGGGCAGCTCCTATAATTCACCCCTCCACTTT. Its protein is CASSLGPGQGSSYNSPLHF. The chain couples TRBV5-1 to TRBJ1-6; 9 nucleotides align to TRBD1. CDR1 is SGHRS, CDR2 YFSETQ, per germline. The CDR3 has 19 amino acids. The trim removed 0 bases at V and 0 bases at J, leaving 7 bases unmatched.

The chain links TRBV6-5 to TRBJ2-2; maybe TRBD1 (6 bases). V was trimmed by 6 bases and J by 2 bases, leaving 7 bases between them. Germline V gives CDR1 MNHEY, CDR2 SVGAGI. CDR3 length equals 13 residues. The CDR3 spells CASRQGNTGELFF. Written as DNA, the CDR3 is TGTGCCAGCAGACAGGGTAACACCGGGGAGCTGTTTTTT.

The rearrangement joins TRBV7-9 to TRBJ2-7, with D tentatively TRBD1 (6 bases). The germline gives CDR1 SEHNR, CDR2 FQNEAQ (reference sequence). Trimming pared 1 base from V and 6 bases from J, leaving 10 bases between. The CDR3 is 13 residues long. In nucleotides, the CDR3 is TGTGCCAGCAGCTTAGAAGCAGGGGCCGAGCAGTACGTC. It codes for CASSLEAGAEQYV.

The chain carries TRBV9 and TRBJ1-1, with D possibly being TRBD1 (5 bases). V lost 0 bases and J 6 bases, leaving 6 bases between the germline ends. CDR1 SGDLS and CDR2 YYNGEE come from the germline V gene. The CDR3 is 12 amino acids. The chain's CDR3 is CASSVGGSEAFF. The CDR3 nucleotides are TGTGCCAGCAGCGTAGGGGGGTCTGAAGCTTTCTTT. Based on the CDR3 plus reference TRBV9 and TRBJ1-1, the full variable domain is DSGVTQTPKHLITATGQRVTLRCSPRSGDLSVYWYQQSLDQGLQFLIQYYNGEERAKGNILERFSAQQFPDLHSELNLSSLELGDSALYFCASSVGGSEAFFGQGTRLTVV.

The DNA of the CDR3 is TGTGCCAGCAGCGCCGGGGCAGGGATCGGCTATGGCTACACCTTC. Encoded protein: CASSAGAGIGYGYTF. The genes are TRBV7-9 and TRBJ1-2; perhaps TRBD1 as D (5 bases). The V gene lost 5 bases and the J gene lost 4 bases, with 17 bases spanning the gap. Germline-derived CDR1 and CDR2 are SEHNR and FQNEAQ (reference sequence). The CDR3 contains 15 residues.

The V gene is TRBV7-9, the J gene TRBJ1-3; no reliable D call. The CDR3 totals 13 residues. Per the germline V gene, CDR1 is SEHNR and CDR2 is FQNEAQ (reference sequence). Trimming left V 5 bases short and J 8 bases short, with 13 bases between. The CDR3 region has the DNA TGTGCCAGCAGCCAGAGACGGATTGACACCATATATTTT. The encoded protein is CASSQRRIDTIYF. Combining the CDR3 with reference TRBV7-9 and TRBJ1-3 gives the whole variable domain DTGVSQNPRHKITKRGQNVTFRCDPISEHNRLYWYRQTLGQGPEFLTYFQNEAQLEKSRLLSDRFSAERPKGSFSTLEIQRTEQGDSAMYLCASSQRRIDTIYFGEGSWLTVV.

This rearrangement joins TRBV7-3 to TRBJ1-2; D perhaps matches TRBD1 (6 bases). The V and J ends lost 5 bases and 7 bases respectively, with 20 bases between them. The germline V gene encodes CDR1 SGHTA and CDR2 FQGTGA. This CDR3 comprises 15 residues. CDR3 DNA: TGTGCCAGCAGCCCCGATGCAGGGGCGGGTGGTGGCTACACCTTC. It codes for CASSPDAGAGGGYTF.

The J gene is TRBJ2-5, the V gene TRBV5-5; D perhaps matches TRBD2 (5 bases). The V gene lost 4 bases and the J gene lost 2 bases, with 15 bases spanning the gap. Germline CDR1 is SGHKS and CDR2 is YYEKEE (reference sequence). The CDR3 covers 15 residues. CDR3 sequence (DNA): TGTGCCAGCAGCAGATCCGGGAATTTACAAGAGACCCAGTACTTC. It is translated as CASSRSGNLQETQYF.

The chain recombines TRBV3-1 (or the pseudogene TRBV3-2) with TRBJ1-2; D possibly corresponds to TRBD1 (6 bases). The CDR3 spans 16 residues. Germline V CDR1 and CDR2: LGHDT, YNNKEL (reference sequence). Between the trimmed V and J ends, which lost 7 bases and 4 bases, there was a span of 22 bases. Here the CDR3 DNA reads TGTGCCAGCACCCACAGTACAGGGCGTTTTGGCTATGGCTACACCTTC. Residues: CASTHSTGRFGYGYTF.

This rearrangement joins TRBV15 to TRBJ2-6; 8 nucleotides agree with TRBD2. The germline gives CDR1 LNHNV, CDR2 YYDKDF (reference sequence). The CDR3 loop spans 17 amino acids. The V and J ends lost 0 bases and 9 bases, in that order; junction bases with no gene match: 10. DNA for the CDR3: TGTGCCACCAGCAGAGAAGATCAGCGGGGGCTGGGCAACGTCCTGACTTTC. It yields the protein CATSREDQRGLGNVLTF.

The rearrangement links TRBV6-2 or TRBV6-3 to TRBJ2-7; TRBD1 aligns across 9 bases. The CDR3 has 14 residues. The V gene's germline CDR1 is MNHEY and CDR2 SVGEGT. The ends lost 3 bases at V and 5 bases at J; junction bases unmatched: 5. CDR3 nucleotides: TGTGCCAGCAGTTATGAGGGACAGGGAAACGAGCAGTACGTC. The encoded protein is CASSYEGQGNEQYV.

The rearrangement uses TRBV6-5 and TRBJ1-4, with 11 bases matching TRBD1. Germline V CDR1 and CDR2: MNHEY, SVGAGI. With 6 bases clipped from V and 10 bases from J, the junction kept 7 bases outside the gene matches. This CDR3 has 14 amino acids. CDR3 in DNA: TGTGCCAGCAGGGGGACAGGGGGTGGCGGAAAACTGTTTTTT. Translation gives CASRGTGGGGKLFF.

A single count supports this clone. CDR3 in amino acids: CASSGQGSNQPQHF. The CDR3 DNA follows: TGTGCCAGCAGCGGACAGGGGAGCAATCAGCCCCAGCATTTT. The chain has TRBV6-5 and TRBJ1-5, with TRBD1 matching 9 bases. Germline V gene sequence: CDR1 MNHEY, CDR2 SVGAGI. Trimming cost V 6 bases and J 1 base; bases outside gene matches: 1. The CDR3 has 14 amino acids.

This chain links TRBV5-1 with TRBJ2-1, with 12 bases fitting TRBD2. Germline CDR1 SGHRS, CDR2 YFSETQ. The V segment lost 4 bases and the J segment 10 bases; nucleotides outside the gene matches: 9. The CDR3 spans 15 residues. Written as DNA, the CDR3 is TGCGCCAGCAGCCCGACTAGCGGGAGCCCCCGGGAGCAGTTCTTC. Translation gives CASSPTSGSPREQFF.

CDR3 in amino acids: CASSPTGQYLNTEAFF. CDR3 DNA sequence: TGTGCCAGCAGCCCGACCGGACAGTACCTGAACACTGAAGCTTTCTTT. The chain couples TRBV11-1 to TRBJ1-1; weak D call: TRBD1 (6 bases). Germline CDR1 and CDR2: SGHAT and FQDESV (reference sequence). V was clipped by 5 bases and J by 0 bases, with 16 bases between them. CDR3 size: 16 residues.

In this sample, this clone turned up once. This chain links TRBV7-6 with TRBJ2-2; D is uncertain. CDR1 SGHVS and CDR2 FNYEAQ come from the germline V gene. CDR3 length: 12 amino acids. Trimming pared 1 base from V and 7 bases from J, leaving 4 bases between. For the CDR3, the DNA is TGTGCCAGCAGCTTAGGCAACGGGGAGCTGTTTTTT. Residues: CASSLGNGELFF.

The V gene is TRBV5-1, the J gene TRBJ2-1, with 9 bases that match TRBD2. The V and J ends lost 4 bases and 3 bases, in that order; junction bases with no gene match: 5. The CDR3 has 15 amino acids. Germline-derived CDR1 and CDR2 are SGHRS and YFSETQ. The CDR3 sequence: CASSVAGADYNEQFF. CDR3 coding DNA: TGCGCCAGCAGCGTAGCGGGAGCCGACTACAATGAGCAGTTCTTC.

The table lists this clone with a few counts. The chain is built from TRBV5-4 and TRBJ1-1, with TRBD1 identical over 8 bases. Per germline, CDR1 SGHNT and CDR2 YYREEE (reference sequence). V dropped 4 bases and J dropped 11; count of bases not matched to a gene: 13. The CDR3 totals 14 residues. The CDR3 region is CASSPQDPRGQAFF. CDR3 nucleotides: TGTGCCAGCAGCCCCCAGGACCCCAGGGGGCAGGCTTTCTTT.

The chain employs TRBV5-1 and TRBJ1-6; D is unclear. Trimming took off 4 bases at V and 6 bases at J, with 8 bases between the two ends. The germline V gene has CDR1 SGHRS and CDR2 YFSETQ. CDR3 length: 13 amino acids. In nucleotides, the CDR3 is TGCGCCAGCAGCGAGGAGAGTAATTCACCCCTCCACTTT. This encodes CASSEESNSPLHF.

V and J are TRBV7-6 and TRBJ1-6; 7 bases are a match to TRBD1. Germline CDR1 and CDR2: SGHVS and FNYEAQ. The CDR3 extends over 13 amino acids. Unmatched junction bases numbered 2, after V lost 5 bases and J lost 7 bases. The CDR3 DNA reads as TGTGCCAGCAGCACGGGACAGAATTCACCCCTCCACTTT. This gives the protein CASSTGQNSPLHF.

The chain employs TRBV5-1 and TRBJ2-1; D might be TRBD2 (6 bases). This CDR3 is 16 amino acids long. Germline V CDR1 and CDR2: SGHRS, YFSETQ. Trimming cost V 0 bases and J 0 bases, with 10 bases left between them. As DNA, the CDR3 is TGCGCCAGCAGCTTGGGCGGGACCAGCTCCTACAATGAGCAGTTCTTC. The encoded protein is CASSLGGTSSYNEQFF.

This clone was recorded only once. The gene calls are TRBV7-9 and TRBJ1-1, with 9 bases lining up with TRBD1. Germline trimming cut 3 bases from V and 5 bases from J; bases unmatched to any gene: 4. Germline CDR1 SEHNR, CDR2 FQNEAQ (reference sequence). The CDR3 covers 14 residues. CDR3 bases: TGTGCCAGCAGCTTCCTAGGACAGGGGACTGAAGCTTTCTTT. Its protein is CASSFLGQGTEAFF.

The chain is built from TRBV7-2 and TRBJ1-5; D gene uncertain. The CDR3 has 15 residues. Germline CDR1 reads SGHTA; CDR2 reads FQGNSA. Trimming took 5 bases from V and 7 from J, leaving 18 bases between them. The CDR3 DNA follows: TGTGCCAGCAGCCGCAAGACGGGGAGAGACCAGCCCCAGCATTTT. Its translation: CASSRKTGRDQPQHF.